These T cell receptor beta chains were read from a single sample in a study of cytomegalovirus exposure and HLA in healthy donors. Sequencing was performed with immunoSEQ multiplex PCR; in TCRdb, only in-frame clones are kept and a portion is missing. There are 90,000 to 150,000 clones in the sample; around 84% occur only once, and 3.3% lies in the top ten. The sequencing input was PBMCs. All receptors derive from a woman aged 25-40 years in good health and CMV-seropositive. Each CDR3 is given with its conserved first and last residue. D genes are given only for firm matches. Only part of the rows carry a size: once, few, many, or a class if the clone is expanded.

abundance: -; v_gene: TRBV5-6; j_gene: TRBJ1-2; d_gene: -; CDR3nt: TGTGCCAGCAGCTTACGGGGTAGCTATGGCTACACCTTC; CDR3aa: CASSLRGSYGYTF
abundance: -; v_gene: TRBV7-6; j_gene: TRBJ2-5; d_gene: -; CDR3nt: TGTGCCAGCAGCCCGACACCTCAAGAGACCCAGTACTTC; CDR3aa: CASSPTPQETQYF
abundance: -; v_gene: TRBV7-2; j_gene: TRBJ2-5; d_gene: TRBD2; CDR3nt: TGTGCCAGCAGCTTAAGATCCCTCCTAGCGGGGGGGCGTGAGACCCAGTACTTC; CDR3aa: CASSLRSLLAGGRETQYF
abundance: few; v_gene: TRBV5-6; j_gene: TRBJ2-2; d_gene: -; CDR3nt: TGTGCCAGCTCCGAGGAGGGGGGGCGCACCGGGGAGCTGTTTTTT; CDR3aa: CASSEEGGRTGELFF
abundance: few; v_gene: TRBV7-8; j_gene: TRBJ2-4; d_gene: TRBD1; CDR3nt: TGTGCCAGCAGCCCGCTCCCGGGACAGGGGGCGAACATTCAGTACTTC; CDR3aa: CASSPLPGQGANIQYF
abundance: -; v_gene: TRBV5-6; j_gene: TRBJ1-6; d_gene: -; CDR3nt: TGTGCCAGCAGCGTTGGCGGAAAGGCCCTCCACTTT; CDR3aa: CASSVGGKALHF
abundance: -; v_gene: TRBV4-3; j_gene: TRBJ1-2; d_gene: TRBD1; CDR3nt: TGCGCCAGCAGCCAAGCTGGACAGGGTCAAGGCTACACCTTC; CDR3aa: CASSQAGQGQGYTF
abundance: -; v_gene: TRBV28; j_gene: TRBJ2-5; d_gene: TRBD2; CDR3nt: TGTGCCAGCAGTTTAGCGCCCCGGGGCGGGAGAGAGACCCAGTACTTC; CDR3aa: CASSLAPRGGRETQYF
abundance: -; v_gene: TRBV7-2; j_gene: TRBJ1-1; d_gene: TRBD1; CDR3nt: TGTGCCAGCAGCTTACAGGGGGCGAGAACTGAAGCTTTCTTT; CDR3aa: CASSLQGARTEAFF
abundance: -; v_gene: TRBV9; j_gene: TRBJ2-2; d_gene: TRBD2; CDR3nt: TGTGCCAGCAGCCCACAGGCGGGGGGTAACACCGGGGAGCTGTTTTTT; CDR3aa: CASSPQAGGNTGELFF
abundance: once; v_gene: TRBV18; j_gene: TRBJ2-7; d_gene: -; CDR3nt: TGTGCCAGCTCCGTCGAGGGCTGGGGAGAGCAGTACTTC; CDR3aa: CASSVEGWGEQYF
abundance: -; v_gene: TRBV5-6; j_gene: TRBJ2-3; d_gene: TRBD2; CDR3nt: TGTGCCAGCAGCTCGCGACTAGCGGGGGCCCGCACAGATACGCAGTATTTT; CDR3aa: CASSSRLAGARTDTQYF
abundance: -; v_gene: TRBV2; j_gene: TRBJ2-1; d_gene: -; CDR3nt: TGTGCCAGCAGACCCCGGGAAGTTCGCTCCTACAATGAGCAGTTCTTC; CDR3aa: CASRPREVRSYNEQFF
abundance: -; v_gene: TRBV2; j_gene: TRBJ2-5; d_gene: -; CDR3nt: TGTGCCAGCAACCGACACGGACAAGAGACTCAGTACTTC; CDR3aa: CASNRHGQETQYF
abundance: -; v_gene: TRBV6-4; j_gene: TRBJ1-4; d_gene: -; CDR3nt: TGTGCCAGCAGTGGCCAGGGGACACCTAATGAAAAACTGTTTTTT; CDR3aa: CASSGQGTPNEKLFF
abundance: -; v_gene: TRBV7-6; j_gene: TRBJ1-1; d_gene: -; CDR3nt: TGTGCCAGCAGCTTAGGTGCAGGCACTGAAGCTTTCTTT; CDR3aa: CASSLGAGTEAFF
abundance: few; v_gene: TRBV7-5; j_gene: TRBJ1-1; d_gene: -; CDR3nt: TGTGTCAGAAGCTCCACGGGACAGCCGAACACTGAAGCTTTCTTT; CDR3aa: CVRSSTGQPNTEAFF
abundance: few; v_gene: TRBV5-1; j_gene: TRBJ2-2; d_gene: -; CDR3nt: TGCGCCAGCAATGCCGGGACAAGGGGTAGCGGGGAGCTGTTTTTT; CDR3aa: CASNAGTRGSGELFF
abundance: -; v_gene: TRBV28; j_gene: TRBJ2-7; d_gene: -; CDR3nt: TGTGCCAGCTCTCTAAGGCAGGGGACGACCTACGAGCAGTACTTC; CDR3aa: CASSLRQGTTYEQYF
abundance: -; v_gene: TRBV19; j_gene: TRBJ2-1; d_gene: TRBD1; CDR3nt: TGTGCCAGTAGACCCATCGGGGGACAGGGGGCTTATGAGCAGTTCTTC; CDR3aa: CASRPIGGQGAYEQFF
abundance: -; v_gene: TRBV6-1; j_gene: TRBJ1-5; d_gene: -; CDR3nt: TGTGCCAGCAGTGAAGTGGCGGTTAGCAATCAGCCCCAGCATTTT; CDR3aa: CASSEVAVSNQPQHF
abundance: -; v_gene: TRBV5-4; j_gene: TRBJ2-1; d_gene: TRBD2; CDR3nt: TGTGCCAGCAGCAAGGGGACTAGCGGGGGTCGCAGACGGAATGAGCAGTTCTTC; CDR3aa: CASSKGTSGGRRRNEQFF
abundance: -; v_gene: TRBV5-5; j_gene: TRBJ1-5; d_gene: TRBD1; CDR3nt: TGTGCCAGCAGCCCCCGGGGGGGACAGGGGGCGCGAGCAGATCAGCCCCAGCATTTT; CDR3aa: CASSPRGGQGARADQPQHF
abundance: -; v_gene: TRBV4-1; j_gene: TRBJ2-5; d_gene: TRBD2; CDR3nt: TGCGCCAGCAGCCAAGATTTGGCGTCGGCCGCGGGGGGGGAGACCCAGTACTTC; CDR3aa: CASSQDLASAAGGETQYF
abundance: -; v_gene: TRBV7-9; j_gene: TRBJ1-3; d_gene: TRBD1; CDR3nt: TGTGCCAGCAGCTTAGCTCAAGGGGGGCCAGGGGGCCTCGGAAACACCATATATTTT; CDR3aa: CASSLAQGGPGGLGNTIYF
abundance: -; v_gene: TRBV7-6; j_gene: TRBJ1-5; d_gene: -; CDR3nt: TGTGCCAGAACCCCCCGACAAGGCTTATGCAATCAGCCCCAGCATTTT; CDR3aa: CARTPRQGLCNQPQHF
abundance: -; v_gene: TRBV4-3; j_gene: TRBJ2-5; d_gene: TRBD2; CDR3nt: TGCGCCAGCAGCCAAGTCAGATACGGTAGCGGGGGGGAGACCCAGTACTTC; CDR3aa: CASSQVRYGSGGETQYF
abundance: -; v_gene: TRBV4-3; j_gene: TRBJ2-7; d_gene: -; CDR3nt: TGCGCCAGCAGCCGGGGGTGGGAGGCCCCCACCTACGAGCAGTACTTC; CDR3aa: CASSRGWEAPTYEQYF
abundance: -; v_gene: TRBV7-8; j_gene: TRBJ1-5; d_gene: -; CDR3nt: TGTGCCAGCAGCTTCCATCCGAGTCAGCCCCAGCATTTT; CDR3aa: CASSFHPSQPQHF
abundance: -; v_gene: TRBV7-6; j_gene: TRBJ2-2; d_gene: -; CDR3nt: TGTGCCAGCAGCTTGGCTAGGAGGACCGGGGAGCTGTTTTTT; CDR3aa: CASSLARRTGELFF
abundance: -; v_gene: TRBV15; j_gene: TRBJ2-7; d_gene: TRBD2; CDR3nt: TGTGCCACCAGCAGAGGGGGAAAGCGGGGGGGCGGCGAGCAGTACTTC; CDR3aa: CATSRGGKRGGGEQYF
abundance: -; v_gene: TRBV5-5; j_gene: TRBJ2-7; d_gene: TRBD1; CDR3nt: TGTGCCAGCAGCTTCAACCCAGGGACAGGGACGGGTTACGAGCAGTACTTC; CDR3aa: CASSFNPGTGTGYEQYF
abundance: -; v_gene: TRBV9; j_gene: TRBJ1-1; d_gene: -; CDR3nt: TGTGCCAGCAGCGTAGGCAGGGCAGGCACTGAAGCTTTCTTT; CDR3aa: CASSVGRAGTEAFF
abundance: few; v_gene: TRBV19; j_gene: TRBJ1-1; d_gene: TRBD1; CDR3nt: TGTGCCAGTAGTATAGGTTGGGGACAGAGCACTGAAGCTTTCTTT; CDR3aa: CASSIGWGQSTEAFF
abundance: -; v_gene: TRBV6-1; j_gene: TRBJ2-7; d_gene: -; CDR3nt: TGTGCCAGCAGTGAGAACTGGAGCTCCTACGAGCAGTACTTC; CDR3aa: CASSENWSSYEQYF
abundance: few; v_gene: TRBV4-2; j_gene: TRBJ2-3; d_gene: TRBD2; CDR3nt: TGTGCCAGCAGCCAAGCGGCTAGCGGGGGGGCTAGCACAGATACGCAGTATTTT; CDR3aa: CASSQAASGGASTDTQYF
abundance: once; v_gene: TRBV5-4; j_gene: TRBJ2-1; d_gene: TRBD1; CDR3nt: TGTGCCAGCAGCCCTCCGGGTCGGACAGGGGTGGATAATGAGCAGTTCTTC; CDR3aa: CASSPPGRTGVDNEQFF
abundance: -; v_gene: TRBV6-5; j_gene: TRBJ2-1; d_gene: -; CDR3nt: TGTGCCAGCAGTTACTCCTTGGGGAGTGAGCAGTTCTTC; CDR3aa: CASSYSLGSEQFF
abundance: -; v_gene: TRBV12-5; j_gene: TRBJ2-1; d_gene: TRBD2; CDR3nt: TGTGCTAGTGGTGATAGCGGGGGGGAACCCTACAATGAGCAGTTCTTC; CDR3aa: CASGDSGGEPYNEQFF
abundance: -; v_gene: TRBV30; j_gene: TRBJ2-3; d_gene: TRBD2; CDR3nt: TGTGCCTGGGACGGACTAGCGGGGCTAGATACGCAGTATTTT; CDR3aa: CAWDGLAGLDTQYF
abundance: -; v_gene: TRBV19; j_gene: TRBJ2-1; d_gene: TRBD2; CDR3nt: TGTGCCAGTAGTTACCGACTAGCGGGTACTGAGCAGTTCTTC; CDR3aa: CASSYRLAGTEQFF
abundance: once; v_gene: TRBV10-3; j_gene: TRBJ1-4; d_gene: TRBD1; CDR3nt: TGTGCCATCAGTGACCCCCGGACAGGGGTTGAAAAACTGTTTTTT; CDR3aa: CAISDPRTGVEKLFF
abundance: -; v_gene: TRBV30; j_gene: TRBJ2-7; d_gene: TRBD1; CDR3nt: TGTGCCTGGAGTGTCTTAGGACAGGGACTGGGGGAGCAGTACTTC; CDR3aa: CAWSVLGQGLGEQYF
abundance: -; v_gene: TRBV6-1; j_gene: TRBJ2-1; d_gene: -; CDR3nt: TGTGCCAGCAGTGATTTCTCCGGGGGTGAGCAGTTCTTC; CDR3aa: CASSDFSGGEQFF
abundance: -; v_gene: TRBV5-4; j_gene: TRBJ2-3; d_gene: TRBD2; CDR3nt: TGTGCCAGCAGCTCCACCCTCGGCGGGGGGCTTTTGGATACGCAGTATTTT; CDR3aa: CASSSTLGGGLLDTQYF
abundance: -; v_gene: TRBV28; j_gene: TRBJ2-7; d_gene: -; CDR3nt: TGTGCCAGCAGTTACAGTTACGAGCAGTACTTC; CDR3aa: CASSYSYEQYF
abundance: -; v_gene: TRBV5-4; j_gene: TRBJ2-7; d_gene: TRBD1; CDR3nt: TGTGCCAGCAGCTTACACAGGGGCGAGCAGTACTTC; CDR3aa: CASSLHRGEQYF
abundance: -; v_gene: TRBV30; j_gene: TRBJ1-1; d_gene: TRBD1; CDR3nt: TGTGCCTGGGGCCGACAGGGGGCAGTGGGGGCTTTCTTT; CDR3aa: CAWGRQGAVGAFF
abundance: -; v_gene: TRBV7-6; j_gene: TRBJ2-3; d_gene: -; CDR3nt: TGTGCCAGCAGCTTACCGGGGACAGATACGCAGTATTTT; CDR3aa: CASSLPGTDTQYF
abundance: -; v_gene: TRBV7-9; j_gene: TRBJ2-1; d_gene: TRBD2; CDR3nt: TGTGCCAGCAGCTCCCCGGGACTAGCGGGGACCAACTCCTACAATGAGCAGTTCTTC; CDR3aa: CASSSPGLAGTNSYNEQFF
abundance: -; v_gene: TRBV6-5; j_gene: TRBJ1-1; d_gene: -; CDR3nt: TGTGCCAGCAGTTACTCGGATACGGGGAGGAACACTGAAGCTTTCTTT; CDR3aa: CASSYSDTGRNTEAFF
abundance: -; v_gene: TRBV5-4; j_gene: TRBJ2-7; d_gene: TRBD2; CDR3nt: TGTGCCAGCAGCAAGACTAGCGGGGGAACGTTCCCGTACGAGCAGTACTTC; CDR3aa: CASSKTSGGTFPYEQYF
abundance: -; v_gene: TRBV7-9; j_gene: TRBJ1-6; d_gene: TRBD1; CDR3nt: TGTGCCAGCAGCTCTGGACAGGGACTTAATTCACCCCTCCACTTT; CDR3aa: CASSSGQGLNSPLHF